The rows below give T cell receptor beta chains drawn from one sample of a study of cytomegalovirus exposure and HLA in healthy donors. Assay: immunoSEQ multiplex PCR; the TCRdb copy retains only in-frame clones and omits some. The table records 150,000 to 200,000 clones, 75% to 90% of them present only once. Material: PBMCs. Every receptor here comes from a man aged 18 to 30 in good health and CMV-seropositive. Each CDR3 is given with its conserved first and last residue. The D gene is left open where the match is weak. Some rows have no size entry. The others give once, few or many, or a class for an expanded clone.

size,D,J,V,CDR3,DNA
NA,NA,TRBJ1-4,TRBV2,CASSGLRGIGEKLFF,TGTGCCAGCAGTGGACTCAGGGGAATAGGCGAAAAACTGTTTTTT
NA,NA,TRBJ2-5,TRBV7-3,CASSLNPGGGMTQYF,TGTGCCAGCAGCTTAAATCCTGGCGGCGGAATGACCCAGTACTTC
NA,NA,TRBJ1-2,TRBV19,CASTVGGAYGYTF,TGTGCCAGTACTGTCGGGGGGGCCTATGGCTACACCTTC
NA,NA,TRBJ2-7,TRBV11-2,CASSRSPGARYEQYF,TGTGCCAGCAGCAGGAGTCCAGGGGCTAGATACGAGCAGTACTTC
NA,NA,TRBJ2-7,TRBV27,CATLDYEQYF,TGTGCCACCTTAGACTACGAGCAGTACTTC
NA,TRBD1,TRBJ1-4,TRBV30,CAWSVGQFNEKLFF,TGTGCCTGGAGTGTGGGACAGTTTAATGAAAAACTGTTTTTT
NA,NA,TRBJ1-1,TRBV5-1,CASSLESGALNTEAFF,TGCGCCAGCAGCTTGGAGTCAGGTGCTTTGAACACTGAAGCTTTCTTT
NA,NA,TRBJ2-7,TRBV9,CASSALGGPSYEQYF,TGTGCCAGCAGCGCCCTAGGGGGACCCTCCTACGAGCAGTACTTC
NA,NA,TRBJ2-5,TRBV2,CASLARETQYF,TGTGCCAGCCTAGCTCGAGAGACCCAGTACTTC
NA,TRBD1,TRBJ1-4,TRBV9,CASSVEGAPDEKLFF,TGTGCCAGCAGCGTTGAGGGGGCACCTGATGAAAAACTGTTTTTT
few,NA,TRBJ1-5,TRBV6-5,CASSYRGGQPQHF,TGTGCCAGCAGTTACAGGGGTGGTCAGCCCCAGCATTTT
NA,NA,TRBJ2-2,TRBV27,CASSLLQGTGELFF,TGTGCCAGCAGTTTATTACAGGGCACCGGGGAGCTGTTTTTT
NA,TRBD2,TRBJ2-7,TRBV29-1,CSTGLAGGQEQYF,TGCAGCACTGGACTAGCGGGAGGGCAAGAGCAGTACTTC
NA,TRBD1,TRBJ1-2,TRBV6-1,CASTPTGGAYGYTF,TGTGCCAGCACACCGACAGGGGGTGCCTATGGCTACACCTTC
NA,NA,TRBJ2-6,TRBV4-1,CASSLVWANVLTF,TGCGCCAGCAGCCTAGTCTGGGCCAACGTCCTGACTTTC
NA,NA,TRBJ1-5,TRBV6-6,CASTLGGANQPQHF,TGTGCCAGCACCCTGGGGGGGGCCAATCAGCCCCAGCATTTT
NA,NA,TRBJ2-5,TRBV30,CAWGPKGQETQYF,TGTGCCTGGGGGCCCAAAGGACAAGAGACCCAGTACTTC
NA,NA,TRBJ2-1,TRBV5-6,CASSLEARSYNEQFF,TGTGCCAGCAGCTTGGAAGCTAGAAGCTACAATGAGCAGTTCTTC
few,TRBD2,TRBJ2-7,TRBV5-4,CASSLGLAGTYEQYF,TGTGCCAGCAGCTTGGGACTAGCGGGGACCTACGAGCAGTACTTC
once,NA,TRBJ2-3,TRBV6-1,CASSETGLDYTQYF,TGTGCCAGCAGTGAAACAGGGTTGGATTATACGCAGTATTTT
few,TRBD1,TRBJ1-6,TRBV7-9,CASSAGQRRPLHF,TGTGCCAGCAGCGCGGGACAGCGCCGACCCCTCCACTTT
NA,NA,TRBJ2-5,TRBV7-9,CASSPAGETQYF,TGTGCCAGCAGCCCGGCGGGCGAGACCCAGTACTTC
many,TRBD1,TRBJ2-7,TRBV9,CASSEGTAPSYEQYF,TGTGCCAGCAGCGAGGGGACAGCCCCCTCCTACGAGCAGTACTTC
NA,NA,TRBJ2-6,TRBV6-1,CASIRRGSGANVLTF,TGTGCCAGCATAAGAAGGGGATCAGGGGCCAACGTCCTGACTTTC
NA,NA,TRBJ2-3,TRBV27,CASSLNRADTQYF,TGTGCCAGCAGTCTCAACAGAGCAGATACGCAGTATTTT
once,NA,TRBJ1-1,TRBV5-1,CASSFRGLGVTEAFF,TGCGCCAGCAGCTTTAGGGGCCTTGGAGTGACTGAAGCTTTCTTT
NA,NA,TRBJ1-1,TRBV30,CAWSIRGMAAFF,TGTGCCTGGAGTATAAGGGGGATGGCAGCTTTCTTT
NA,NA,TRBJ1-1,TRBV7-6,CASSLGGMLTNTEAFF,TGTGCCAGCAGCTTGGGCGGGATGCTTACGAACACTGAAGCTTTCTTT
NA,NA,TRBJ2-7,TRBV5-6,CASSLLSGEQYF,TGTGCCAGCAGCCTCCTGAGTGGCGAGCAGTACTTC
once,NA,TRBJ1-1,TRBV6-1,CASSSTGLNTEAFF,TGTGCCAGCAGTAGTACAGGTCTGAACACTGAAGCTTTCTTT
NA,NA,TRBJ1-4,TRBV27,CASSSPTATNEKLFF,TGTGCCAGCAGTTCACCTACAGCAACTAATGAAAAACTGTTTTTT
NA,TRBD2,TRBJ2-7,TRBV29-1,CSVGGLAGAGEQYF,TGCAGCGTTGGGGGACTAGCGGGAGCGGGCGAGCAGTACTTC
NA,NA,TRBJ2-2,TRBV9,CASSVEGQVGELFF,TGTGCCAGCAGCGTAGAGGGGCAGGTCGGGGAGCTGTTTTTT